Reported below is one T cell receptor (beta chain). Its antigen is not known. This specimen comes from a study of CD8 T cells in ankylosing spondylitis. TCRdb re-called the 5' RACE reads with MiXCR, one entry per CDR3 protein. In the table there are around 540,000 distinct CDR3 sequences, 10% to 15% of which are singletons. Study-wide points: A motif of eight or nine highly homologous TCR beta variants was seen as apparently characteristic of ankylosing spondylitis blood.

Germline loops: CDR1 SGDLS, CDR2 YYNGEE. The CDR3 runs to 16 residues. Trimming took 3 bases from V and 3 from J, leaving 19 bases between them. The source of this sequence is a male donor with ankylosing spondylitis. Sequencing was performed on blood, either unsorted or a sorted T cell fraction (not recorded which). V is TRBV9 and J is TRBJ2-7; either TRBD1 or TRBD2 may fit D (5 bases each). The CDR3 is CASSAGSGTGGYEQYF. The DNA for the CDR3 is TGTGCCAGCAGCGCAGGCTCCGGGACCGGAGGCTACGAGCAGTACTTC.